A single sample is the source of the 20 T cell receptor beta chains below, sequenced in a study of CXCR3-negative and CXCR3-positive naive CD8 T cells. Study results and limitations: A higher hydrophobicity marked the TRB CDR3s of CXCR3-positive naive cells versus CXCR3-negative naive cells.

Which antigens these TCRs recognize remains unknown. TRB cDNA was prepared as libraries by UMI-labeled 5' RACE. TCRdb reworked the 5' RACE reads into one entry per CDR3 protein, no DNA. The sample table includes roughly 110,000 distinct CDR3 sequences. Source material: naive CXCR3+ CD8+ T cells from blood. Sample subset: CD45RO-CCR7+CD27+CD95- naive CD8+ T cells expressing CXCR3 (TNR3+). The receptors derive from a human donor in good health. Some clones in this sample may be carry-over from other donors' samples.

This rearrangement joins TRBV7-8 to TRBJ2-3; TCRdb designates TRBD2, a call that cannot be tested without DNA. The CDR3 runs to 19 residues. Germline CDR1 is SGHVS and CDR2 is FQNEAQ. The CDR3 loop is CASRPAGTSGGSSTDTQYF. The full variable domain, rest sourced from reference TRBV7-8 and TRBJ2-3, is GAGVSQSPRYKVAKRGQDVALRCDPISGHVSLFWYQQALGQGPEFLTYFQNEAQLDKSGLPSDRFFAERPEGSVSTLKIQRTQQEDSAVYLCASRPAGTSGGSSTDTQYFGPGTRLTVL.

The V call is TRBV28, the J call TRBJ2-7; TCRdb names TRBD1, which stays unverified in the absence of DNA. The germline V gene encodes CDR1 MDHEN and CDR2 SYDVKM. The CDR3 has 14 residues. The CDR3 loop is CASSTQGVVYEQYF. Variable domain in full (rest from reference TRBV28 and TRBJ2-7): DVKVTQSSRYLVKRTGEKVFLECVQDMDHENMFWYRQDPGLGLRLIYFSYDVKMKEKGDIPEGYSVSREKKERFSLILESASTNQTSMYLCASSTQGVVYEQYFGPGTRLTVT.

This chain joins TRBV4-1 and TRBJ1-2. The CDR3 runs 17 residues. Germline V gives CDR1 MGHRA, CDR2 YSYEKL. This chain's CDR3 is CASSQEAALYPNYGYTF.

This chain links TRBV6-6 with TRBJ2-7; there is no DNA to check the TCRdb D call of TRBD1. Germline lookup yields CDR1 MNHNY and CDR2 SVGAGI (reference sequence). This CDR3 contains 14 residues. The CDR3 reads CASSYSGTGDEQYF.

CDR3 residues: CASSDGAGTDTQYF. The chain recombines TRBV13 with TRBJ2-3; there is no DNA to check the TCRdb D call of TRBD2. Germline CDR1 is PRHDT and CDR2 is FYEKMQ (reference sequence). This CDR3 has 14 amino acids.

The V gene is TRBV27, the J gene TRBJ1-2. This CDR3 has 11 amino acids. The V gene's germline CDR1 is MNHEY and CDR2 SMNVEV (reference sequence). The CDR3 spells CASRGNGGYTF.

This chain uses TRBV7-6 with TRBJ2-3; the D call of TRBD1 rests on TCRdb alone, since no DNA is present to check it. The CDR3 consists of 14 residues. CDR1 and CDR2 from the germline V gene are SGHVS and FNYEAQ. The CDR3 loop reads CASSPGGAAWTQYF.

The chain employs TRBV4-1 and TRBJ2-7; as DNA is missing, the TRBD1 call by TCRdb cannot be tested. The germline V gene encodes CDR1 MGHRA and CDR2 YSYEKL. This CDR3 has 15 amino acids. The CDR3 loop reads CASSQGVGGLYEQYF.

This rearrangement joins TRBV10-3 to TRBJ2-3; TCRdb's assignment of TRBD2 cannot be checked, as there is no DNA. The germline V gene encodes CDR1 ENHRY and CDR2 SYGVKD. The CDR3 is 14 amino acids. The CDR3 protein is CAISDAGGLDTQYF.

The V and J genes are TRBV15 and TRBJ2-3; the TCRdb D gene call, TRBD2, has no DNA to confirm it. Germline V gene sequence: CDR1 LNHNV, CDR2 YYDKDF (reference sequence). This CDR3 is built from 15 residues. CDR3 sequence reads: CATSREAGGSDTQYF.

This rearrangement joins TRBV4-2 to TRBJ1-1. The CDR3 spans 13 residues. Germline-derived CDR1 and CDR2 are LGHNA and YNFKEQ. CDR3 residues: CASSHLEETEAFF.

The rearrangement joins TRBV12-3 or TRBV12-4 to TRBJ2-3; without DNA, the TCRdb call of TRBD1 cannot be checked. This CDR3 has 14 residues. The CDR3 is CASTFWGGTDTQYF.

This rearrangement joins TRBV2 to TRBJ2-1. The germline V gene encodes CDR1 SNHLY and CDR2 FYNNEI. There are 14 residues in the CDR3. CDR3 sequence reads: CASQEAGSYNEQFF.

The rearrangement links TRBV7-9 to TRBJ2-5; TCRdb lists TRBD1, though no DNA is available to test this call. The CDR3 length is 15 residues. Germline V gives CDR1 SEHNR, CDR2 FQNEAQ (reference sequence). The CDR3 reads CASSLVGTGEETQYF.

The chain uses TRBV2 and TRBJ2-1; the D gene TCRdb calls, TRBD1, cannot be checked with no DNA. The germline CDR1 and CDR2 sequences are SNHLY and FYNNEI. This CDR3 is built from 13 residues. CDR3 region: CASKTIRGDEQFF.

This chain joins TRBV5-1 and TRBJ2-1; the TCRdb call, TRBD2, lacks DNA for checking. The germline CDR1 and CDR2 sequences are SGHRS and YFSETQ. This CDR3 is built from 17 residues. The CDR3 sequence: CASSAGTSGLLGNEQFF.

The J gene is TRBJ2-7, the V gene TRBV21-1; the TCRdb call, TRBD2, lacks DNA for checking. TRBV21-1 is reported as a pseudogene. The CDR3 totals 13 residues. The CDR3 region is CASSKVGSYEQYF.

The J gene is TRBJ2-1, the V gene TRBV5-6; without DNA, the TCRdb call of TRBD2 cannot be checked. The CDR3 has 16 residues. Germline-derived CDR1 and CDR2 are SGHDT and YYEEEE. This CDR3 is CASSLAREGLYNEQFF.

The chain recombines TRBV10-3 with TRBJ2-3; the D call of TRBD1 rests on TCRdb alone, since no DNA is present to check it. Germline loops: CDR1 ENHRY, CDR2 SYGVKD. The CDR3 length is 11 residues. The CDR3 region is CASGVTDTQYF.

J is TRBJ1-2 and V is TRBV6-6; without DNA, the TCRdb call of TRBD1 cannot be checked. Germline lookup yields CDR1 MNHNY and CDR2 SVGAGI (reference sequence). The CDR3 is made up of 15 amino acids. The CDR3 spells CASSYRGDRYYGYTF.